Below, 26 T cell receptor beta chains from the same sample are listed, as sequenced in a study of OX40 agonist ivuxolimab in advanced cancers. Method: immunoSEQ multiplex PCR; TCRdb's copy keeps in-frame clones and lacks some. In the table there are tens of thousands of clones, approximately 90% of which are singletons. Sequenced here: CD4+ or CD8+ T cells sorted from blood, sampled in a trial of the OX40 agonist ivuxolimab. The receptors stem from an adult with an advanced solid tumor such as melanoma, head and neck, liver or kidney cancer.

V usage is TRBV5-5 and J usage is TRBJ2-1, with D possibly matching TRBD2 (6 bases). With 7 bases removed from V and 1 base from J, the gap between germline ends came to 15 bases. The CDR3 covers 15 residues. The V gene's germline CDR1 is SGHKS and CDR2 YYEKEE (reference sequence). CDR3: CASGTGALSYNEQFF. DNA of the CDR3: TGTGCCAGCGGTACGGGAGCCCTATCCTACAATGAGCAGTTCTTC.

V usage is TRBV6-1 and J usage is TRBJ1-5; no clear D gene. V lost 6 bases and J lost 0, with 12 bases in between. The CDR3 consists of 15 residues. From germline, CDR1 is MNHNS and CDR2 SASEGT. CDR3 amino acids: CASSPTRGSNQPQHF. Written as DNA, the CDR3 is TGTGCCAGCAGCCCGACCCGGGGTAGCAATCAGCCCCAGCATTTT.

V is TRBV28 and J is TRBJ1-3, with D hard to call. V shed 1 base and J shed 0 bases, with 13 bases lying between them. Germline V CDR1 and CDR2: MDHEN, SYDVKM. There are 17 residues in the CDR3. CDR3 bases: TGTGCCAGCAGTTTATTCGAGGGCCTAGGCTCTGGAAACACCATATATTTT. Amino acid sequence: CASSLFEGLGSGNTIYF.

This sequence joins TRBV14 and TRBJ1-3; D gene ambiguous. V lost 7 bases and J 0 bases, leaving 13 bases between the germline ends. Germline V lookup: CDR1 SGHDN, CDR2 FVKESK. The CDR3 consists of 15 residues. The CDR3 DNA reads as TGTGCCAGCACCCGAGACTGGAGCTCTGGAAACACCATATATTTT. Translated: CASTRDWSSGNTIYF.

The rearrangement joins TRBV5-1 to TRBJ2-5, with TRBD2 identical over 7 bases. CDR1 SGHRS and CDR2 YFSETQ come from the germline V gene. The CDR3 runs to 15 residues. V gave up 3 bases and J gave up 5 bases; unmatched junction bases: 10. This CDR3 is CASSSSSGGRETQYF. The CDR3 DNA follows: TGCGCCAGCAGCTCATCTAGCGGTGGTAGGGAGACCCAGTACTTC.

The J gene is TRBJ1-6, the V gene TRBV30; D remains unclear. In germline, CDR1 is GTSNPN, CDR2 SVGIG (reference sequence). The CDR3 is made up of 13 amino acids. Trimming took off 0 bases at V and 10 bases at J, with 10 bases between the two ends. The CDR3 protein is CAWSVRGDSPLHF. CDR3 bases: TGTGCCTGGAGTGTACGGGGAGACTCACCCCTCCACTTT.

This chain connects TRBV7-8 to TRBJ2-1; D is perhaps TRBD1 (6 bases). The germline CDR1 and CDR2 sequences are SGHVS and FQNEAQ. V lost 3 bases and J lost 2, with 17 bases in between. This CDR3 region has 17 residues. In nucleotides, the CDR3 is TGTGCCAGCAGCTTGGCTCAGGGAAGGGGGACCTACAATGAGCAGTTCTTC. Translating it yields CASSLAQGRGTYNEQFF.

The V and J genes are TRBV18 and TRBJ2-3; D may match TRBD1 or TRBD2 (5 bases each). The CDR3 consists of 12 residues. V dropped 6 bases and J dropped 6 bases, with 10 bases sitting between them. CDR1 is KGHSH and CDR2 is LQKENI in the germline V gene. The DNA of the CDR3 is TGTGCCAGCTCTCAAGGGGAGGATACGCAGTATTTT. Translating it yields CASSQGEDTQYF.

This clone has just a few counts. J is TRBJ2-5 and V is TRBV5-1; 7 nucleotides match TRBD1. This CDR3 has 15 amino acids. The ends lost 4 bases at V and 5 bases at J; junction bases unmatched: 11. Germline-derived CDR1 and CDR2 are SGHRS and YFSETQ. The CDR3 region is CASSLSGTEGETQYF. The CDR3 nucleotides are TGCGCCAGCAGCCTCTCCGGGACAGAGGGTGAGACCCAGTACTTC.

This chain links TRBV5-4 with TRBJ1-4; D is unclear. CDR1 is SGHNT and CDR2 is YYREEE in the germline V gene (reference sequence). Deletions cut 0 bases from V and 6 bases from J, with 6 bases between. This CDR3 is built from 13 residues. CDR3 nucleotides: TGTGCCAGCAGCTTGGTGGCAGATGAAAAACTGTTTTTT. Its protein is CASSLVADEKLFF.

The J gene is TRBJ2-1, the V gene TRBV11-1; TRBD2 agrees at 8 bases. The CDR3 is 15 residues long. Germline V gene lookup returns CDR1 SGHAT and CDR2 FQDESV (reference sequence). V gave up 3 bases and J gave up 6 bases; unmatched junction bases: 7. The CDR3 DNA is TGTGCCAGCAGCTTGACGGGACTAGTGGGCAATGAGCAGTTCTTC. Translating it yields CASSLTGLVGNEQFF.

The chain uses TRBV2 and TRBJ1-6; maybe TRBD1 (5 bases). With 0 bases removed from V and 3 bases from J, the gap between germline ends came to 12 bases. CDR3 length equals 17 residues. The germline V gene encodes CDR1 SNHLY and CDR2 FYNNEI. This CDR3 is CASSEAAGAIYNSPLHF. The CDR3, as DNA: TGTGCCAGCAGTGAAGCTGCCGGGGCGATCTATAATTCACCCCTCCACTTT.

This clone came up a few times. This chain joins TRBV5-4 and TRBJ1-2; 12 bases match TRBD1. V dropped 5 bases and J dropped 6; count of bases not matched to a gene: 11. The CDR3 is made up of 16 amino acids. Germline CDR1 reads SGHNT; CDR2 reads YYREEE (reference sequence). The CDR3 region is CASRPGTGGRSDGYTF. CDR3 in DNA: TGTGCCAGCAGACCCGGGACAGGGGGCCGTAGCGATGGCTACACCTTC.

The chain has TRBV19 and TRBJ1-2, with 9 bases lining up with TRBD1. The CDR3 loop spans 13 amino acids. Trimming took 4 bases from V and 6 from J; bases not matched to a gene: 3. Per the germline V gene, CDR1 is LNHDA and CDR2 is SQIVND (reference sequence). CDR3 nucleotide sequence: TGTGCCAGTAGTACGACAGGGGGGGATGGCTACACCTTC. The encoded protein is CASSTTGGDGYTF.

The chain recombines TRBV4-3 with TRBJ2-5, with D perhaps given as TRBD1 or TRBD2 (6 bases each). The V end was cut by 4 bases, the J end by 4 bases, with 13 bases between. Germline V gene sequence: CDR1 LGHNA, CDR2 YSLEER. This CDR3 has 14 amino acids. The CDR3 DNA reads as TGCGCCAGCAGCCCCCGTGGGGGGCCAGAGACCCAGTACTTC. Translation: CASSPRGGPETQYF.

CDR3 protein: CASSLTVDTQYF. CDR3 nucleotides: TGCGCCAGCAGCTTAACCGTTGATACGCAGTATTTT. The chain links TRBV5-1 to TRBJ2-3; D call uncertain. This CDR3 has 12 amino acids. V gave up 2 bases and J gave up 6 bases, with 7 bases separating them. CDR1 and CDR2 from the germline V gene are SGHRS and YFSETQ.

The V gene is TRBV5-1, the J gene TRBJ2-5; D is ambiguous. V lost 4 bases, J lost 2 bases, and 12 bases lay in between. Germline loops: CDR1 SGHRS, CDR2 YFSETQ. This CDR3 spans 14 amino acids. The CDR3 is CASSPRRLQETQYF. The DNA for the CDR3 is TGCGCCAGCAGCCCCCGCAGGCTACAAGAGACCCAGTACTTC.

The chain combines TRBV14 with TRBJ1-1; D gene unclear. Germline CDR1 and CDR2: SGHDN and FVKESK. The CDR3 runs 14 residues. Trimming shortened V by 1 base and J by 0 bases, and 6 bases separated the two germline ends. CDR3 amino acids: CASSQVGLNTEAFF. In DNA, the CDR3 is TGTGCCAGCAGCCAAGTCGGGCTGAACACTGAAGCTTTCTTT.

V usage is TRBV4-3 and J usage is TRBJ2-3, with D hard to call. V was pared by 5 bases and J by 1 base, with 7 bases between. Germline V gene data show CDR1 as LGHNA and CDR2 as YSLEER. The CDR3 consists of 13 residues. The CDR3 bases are TGCGCCAGCAGCTCTCGCGGCACAGATACGCAGTATTTT. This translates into CASSSRGTDTQYF.

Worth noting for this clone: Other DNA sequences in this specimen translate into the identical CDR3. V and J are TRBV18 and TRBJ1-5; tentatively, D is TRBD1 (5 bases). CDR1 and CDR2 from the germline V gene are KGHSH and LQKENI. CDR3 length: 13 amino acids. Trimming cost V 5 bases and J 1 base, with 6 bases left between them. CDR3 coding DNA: TGTGCCAGCTCAAGGGACAGCAATCAGCCCCAGCATTTT. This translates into CASSRDSNQPQHF. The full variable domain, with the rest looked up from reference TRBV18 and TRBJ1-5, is NAGVMQNPRHLVRRRGQEARLRCSPMKGHSHVYWYRQLPEEGLKFMVYLQKENIIDESGMPKERFSAEFPKEGPSILRIQQVVRGDSAAYFCASSRDSNQPQHFGDGTRLSIL.

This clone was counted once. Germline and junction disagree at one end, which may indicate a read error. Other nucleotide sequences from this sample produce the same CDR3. The CDR3 DNA reads TGTGCTAGCTCACCGTCAGGCCACCAAGAGACCCAGTACTTC. Amino acid sequence: CASSPSGHQETQYF. The chain recombines TRBV18 with TRBJ2-5; no reliable D call. There are 14 residues in the CDR3. The germline CDR1 and CDR2 sequences are KGHSH and LQKENI.

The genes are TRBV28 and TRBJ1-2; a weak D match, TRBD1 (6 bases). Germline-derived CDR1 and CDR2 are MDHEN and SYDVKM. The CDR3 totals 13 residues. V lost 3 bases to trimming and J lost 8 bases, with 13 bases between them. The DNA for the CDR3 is TGTGCCAGCAGTTTGGCAGGGGCGCAGGGCTACACCTTC. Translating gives CASSLAGAQGYTF.

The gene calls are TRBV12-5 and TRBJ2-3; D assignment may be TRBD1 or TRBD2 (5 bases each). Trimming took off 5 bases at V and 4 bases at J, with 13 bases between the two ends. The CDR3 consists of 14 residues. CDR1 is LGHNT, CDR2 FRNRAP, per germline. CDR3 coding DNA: TGTGCTAGTGGTGGGGGACGGATCTCAGATACGCAGTATTTT. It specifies CASGGGRISDTQYF.

For the CDR3, the DNA is TGTGCCAGCGGGGGACAGACCCAAGAGACCCAGTACTTC. Translating gives CASGGQTQETQYF. The chain uses TRBV11-2 and TRBJ2-5, with TRBD1 matching over 7 bases. J gave up 1 base and V 8 bases, and 4 bases lay outside the gene matches. CDR1 is SGHAT and CDR2 is FQNNGV in the germline V gene. The CDR3 runs to 13 residues.

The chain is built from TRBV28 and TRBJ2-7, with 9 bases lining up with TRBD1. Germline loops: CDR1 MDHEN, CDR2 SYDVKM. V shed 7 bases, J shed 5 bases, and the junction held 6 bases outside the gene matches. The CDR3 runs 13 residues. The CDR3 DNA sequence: TGTGCCAGCAAAGGGACAGGGCTCAACGAGCAGTACTTC. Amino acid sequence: CASKGTGLNEQYF.

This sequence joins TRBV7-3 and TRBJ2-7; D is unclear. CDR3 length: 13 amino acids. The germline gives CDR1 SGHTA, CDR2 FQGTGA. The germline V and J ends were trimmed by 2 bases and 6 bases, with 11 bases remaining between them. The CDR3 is CASSLLAGSEQYF. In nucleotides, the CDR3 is TGTGCCAGCAGCTTATTGGCCGGCTCCGAGCAGTACTTC.